The sample holds a few counts of the clone carrying this T cell receptor beta chain. Its target is not known. In total, each donor contributed a single heparinised blood draw that averaged approximately 0.12 L. The ends were cut back, 5 bases at V and 1 base at J, with 8 bases in the middle. CDR3 size: 13 residues. Germline assignment: CDR1 SGHAT and CDR2 FQDESV (reference sequence). This specimen belongs to a study of beta chain features in type 1 diabetes. On the study more broadly: Nearly 110,000,000 sorted cells were examined across all samples. Findings of the study overall: It was among patients, rather than healthy donors, that naive, central memory and Treg TCRB repertoires appeared more similar.

Expressed TCRB transcripts were sequenced, since all the RNA that had been isolated was reverse transcribed. About 3.6 million reads was the average for naive, central memory and regulatory T cell samples. This table comes from immunoSEQ multiplex PCR, and its TCRdb copy is limited to in-frame clones, with some not included. The top ten clones hold approximately 0.099% of a sample with 600,000 to 650,000 clones, roughly a sixth of them seen once. This chain links TRBV11-1 with TRBJ1-1; D call uncertain. The TCR originated in a man between 18 and 35 years old in good health. Sequencing was done on a sample of naive CD4+ T cells from blood. The CDR3 loop is CASSRAPNTEAFF. The CDR3 coding sequence is TGTGCCAGCAGCAGGGCACCGAACACTGAAGCTTTCTTT. Full variable domain (outside the CDR3, taken from reference TRBV11-1 and TRBJ1-1): EAEVAQSPRYKITEKSQAVAFWCDPISGHATLYWYRQILGQGPELLVQFQDESVVDDSQLPKDRFSAERLKGVDSTLKIQPAELGDSAMYLCASSRAPNTEAFFGQGTRLTVV.